This entry lists 23 T cell receptor beta chains sequenced from one sample in a study of blood T cell repertoires in COVID-19. The repertoire was sequenced with immunoSEQ multiplex PCR; TCRdb's copy has only in-frame clones and lacks some. The profile shows about 87,000 clones, roughly four fifths of them singletons. Sequencing was performed on peripheral blood. These receptors originate from a woman in her sixties or seventies with acute or convalescent COVID-19.

The chain has TRBV27 and TRBJ1-3, with D hard to call. The CDR3 consists of 13 residues. The ends were cut back, 7 bases at V and 2 bases at J, with 9 bases in the middle. Germline V CDR1 and CDR2: MNHEY, SMNVEV (reference sequence). The CDR3: CASKGGPGNTIYF. DNA for the CDR3: TGTGCCAGCAAAGGAGGCCCTGGAAACACCATATATTTT.

This chain joins TRBV19 and TRBJ1-4; possible D gene TRBD1, 6 bases. Deletions cut 6 bases from V and 5 bases from J, with 19 bases between. The CDR3 has 16 amino acids. In germline, CDR1 is LNHDA, CDR2 SQIVND (reference sequence). The CDR3 bases are TGTGCCAGTAGACCGCCCTTGAAGGGGGGGAATGAAAAACTGTTTTTT. It translates to CASRPPLKGGNEKLFF.

V usage is TRBV6-5 and J usage is TRBJ1-1; 7 nucleotides match TRBD1. CDR3 size: 14 residues. The V gene end was trimmed by 6 bases and the J gene end by 2 bases; junction bases not matched to a gene: 6. Germline assignment: CDR1 MNHEY and CDR2 SVGAGI. The CDR3 is CASSPRDRNTEAFF. In DNA form, the CDR3 reads TGTGCCAGCAGCCCCCGGGACAGAAACACTGAAGCTTTCTTT.

The V call is TRBV28, the J call TRBJ1-2; D unclear. Germline V gives CDR1 MDHEN, CDR2 SYDVKM. The CDR3 is 15 residues long. Deletions cut 3 bases from V and 4 bases from J, with 15 bases between. The DNA for the CDR3 is TGTGCCAGCAGTTTCGGGCTCCGGGATGCCTATGGCTACACCTTC. Translation gives CASSFGLRDAYGYTF.

The chain has TRBV5-1 and TRBJ2-1; the match to TRBD2 covers 14 bases. CDR1 is SGHRS and CDR2 is YFSETQ in the germline V gene. The CDR3 runs to 17 residues. Germline trimming cut 4 bases from V and 3 bases from J; bases unmatched to any gene: 6. CDR3 nucleotide sequence: TGCGCCAGCAGCATCGGGACTAGCGGGGGAATCTACAATGAGCAGTTCTTC. Its protein product is CASSIGTSGGIYNEQFF. The full variable domain, in which reference TRBV5-1 and TRBJ2-1 provide the parts outside the CDR3, is KAGVTQTPRYLIKTRGQQVTLSCSPISGHRSVSWYQQTPGQGLQFLFEYFSETQRNKGNFPGRFSGRQFSNSRSEMNVSTLELGDSALYLCASSIGTSGGIYNEQFFGPGTRLTVL.

The V and J genes are TRBV7-9 and TRBJ2-2, with 10 bases identical to TRBD1. This CDR3 is 16 amino acids long. Trimming took 5 bases from V and 0 from J; bases not matched to a gene: 3. Germline CDR1 reads SEHNR; CDR2 reads FQNEAQ (reference sequence). CDR3 loop: CASSEGQGANTGELFF. CDR3 nucleotide sequence: TGTGCCAGCAGCGAAGGACAGGGGGCGAACACCGGGGAGCTGTTTTTT.

The V gene is TRBV27, the J gene TRBJ2-2; unclear D gene. Germline CDR1 is MNHEY and CDR2 is SMNVEV (reference sequence). The V gene lost 6 bases and the J gene lost 0 bases, with 8 bases spanning the gap. The CDR3 is made up of 14 amino acids. CDR3 sequence (DNA): TGTGCCAGCAGCCGAAACTCGAACACCGGGGAGCTGTTTTTT. Its translation: CASSRNSNTGELFF.

This sequence joins TRBV28 and TRBJ1-2, with D perhaps matching TRBD1 (6 bases). CDR3 size: 13 residues. With 4 bases removed from V and 7 bases from J, the gap between germline ends came to 13 bases. Germline lookup yields CDR1 MDHEN and CDR2 SYDVKM. DNA of the CDR3: TGTGCCAGCAGTTCCGGGACAAGGTCTGGCTACACCTTC. It codes for CASSSGTRSGYTF.

This chain uses TRBV7-2 with TRBJ2-2; 10 positions agree with TRBD1. The length of the CDR3 is 15 residues. J was trimmed by 4 bases and V by 5 bases; bases with no gene match: 4. The V gene's germline CDR1 is SGHTA and CDR2 FQGNSA. The chain's CDR3 is CASSNRDRGTGELFF. The CDR3 DNA reads TGTGCCAGCAGCAACCGGGACAGGGGCACCGGGGAGCTGTTTTTT.

The CDR3 spells CASRAKSGKWETQYF. DNA of the CDR3: TGTGCCAGCAGAGCAAAATCAGGGAAGTGGGAGACCCAGTACTTC. The rearrangement links TRBV21-1 to TRBJ2-5; TRBD1 is taken as the D call from the table, unchecked against the DNA. TRBV21-1 is termed a pseudogene. The CDR3 contains 15 residues.

The chain carries TRBV2 and TRBJ1-1; D unclear. The CDR3 contains 14 residues. Germline V gives CDR1 SNHLY, CDR2 FYNNEI. V was trimmed by 8 bases and J by 6 bases, leaving 19 bases between them. The CDR3 region has the DNA TGTGCCAGCTCCGGATCTACGCTCGGGGCTGAAGCTTTCTTT. This translates into CASSGSTLGAEAFF.

This chain joins TRBV28 and TRBJ1-2, with 9 positions matching TRBD1. This CDR3 is built from 19 residues. Germline V gene data show CDR1 as MDHEN and CDR2 as SYDVKM. With 2 bases clipped from V and 6 bases from J, the junction kept 19 bases outside the gene matches. CDR3 sequence reads: CASSLDPGQGRAVSDGYTF. CDR3 nucleotide sequence: TGTGCCAGCAGTTTAGATCCGGGACAGGGTAGGGCGGTATCGGATGGCTACACCTTC.

The J gene is TRBJ1-2, the V gene TRBV19, with 8 positions matching TRBD1. Trimming removed 6 bases from V and 7 bases from J; junction bases left unmatched: 13. Germline CDR1 is LNHDA and CDR2 is SQIVND (reference sequence). The CDR3 loop spans 15 amino acids. The CDR3 protein is CASSESTGVVRGYTF. The CDR3 region has the DNA TGTGCCAGTAGCGAATCGACAGGGGTGGTTCGTGGCTACACCTTC.

This clone showed up just once. The gene calls are TRBV27 and TRBJ1-6; D is ambiguous. The V and J ends lost 4 bases and 0 bases respectively, with 10 bases between them. The CDR3 consists of 16 residues. Germline loops: CDR1 MNHEY, CDR2 SMNVEV (reference sequence). CDR3 amino acids: CASSSDYPSYNSPLHF. CDR3 bases: TGTGCCAGCAGTTCCGACTATCCCTCCTATAATTCACCCCTCCACTTT.

V gene TRBV5-1 combines with J gene TRBJ2-7, with D unresolved. Germline loops: CDR1 SGHRS, CDR2 YFSETQ. There are 14 residues in the CDR3. V was trimmed by 0 bases and J by 3 bases, leaving 10 bases between them. Written as DNA, the CDR3 is TGCGCCAGCAGCTTGGATGTTCTGAGCTACGAGCAGTACTTC. This translates into CASSLDVLSYEQYF.

V and J are TRBV5-1 and TRBJ2-6; 7 positions match TRBD1. The V gene's germline CDR1 is SGHRS and CDR2 YFSETQ. CDR3 length equals 15 residues. Trimming at V came to 5 bases and at J to 0 bases, leaving 2 bases not matched to a gene. The CDR3 DNA follows: TGCGCCAGCAGAGGGACAGACTCTGGGGCCAACGTCCTGACTTTC. Residues: CASRGTDSGANVLTF.

This clone was picked up a small number of times. The chain joins TRBV19 to TRBJ2-1, with TRBD2 matching over 15 bases. Losses at the gene ends were 5 bases for V and 1 base for J; bases not matched to a gene: 9. Germline CDR1 is LNHDA and CDR2 is SQIVND (reference sequence). The CDR3 has 19 residues. The CDR3 here is CASSPWTSGGARSYNEQFF. The CDR3 bases are TGTGCCAGTAGTCCTTGGACTAGCGGGGGGGCTAGATCCTACAATGAGCAGTTCTTC.

This clone showed up just a few times. This rearrangement joins TRBV6-5 to TRBJ2-5; TRBD1 matches 8 bases. This CDR3 is 14 amino acids long. CDR1 and CDR2 from the germline V gene are MNHEY and SVGAGI. V gave up 6 bases and J gave up 4 bases; unmatched junction bases: 7. CDR3 in DNA: TGTGCCAGCAGCCGAGCACAGGGGGGAGAGACCCAGTACTTC. Amino acid sequence: CASSRAQGGETQYF.

This clone was seen a few times. The V and J genes are TRBV6-5 and TRBJ1-2; 7 bases are a match to TRBD1. Germline-derived CDR1 and CDR2 are MNHEY and SVGAGI. The V segment lost 2 bases and the J segment 8 bases; nucleotides outside the gene matches: 14. This CDR3 is 16 amino acids long. This CDR3 reads CASSYHSLTGTAGYTF. CDR3 coding DNA: TGTGCCAGCAGTTACCACAGTTTGACAGGGACTGCGGGCTACACCTTC.

This clone was seen only a few times. V gene TRBV2 combines with J gene TRBJ1-1; TRBD1 is a possible D gene (5 bases). V lost 4 bases, J lost 3 bases, and 12 bases lay in between. CDR3 length equals 14 residues. From germline, CDR1 is SNHLY and CDR2 FYNNEI. The CDR3 DNA sequence: TGTGCCAGCAGTGTGGTCGGGGGGGACACTGAAGCTTTCTTT. This encodes CASSVVGGDTEAFF.

In this sample, this clone turned up once. The rearrangement uses TRBV4-1 and TRBJ2-5; 9 bases line up with TRBD1. The germline V gene encodes CDR1 MGHRA and CDR2 YSYEKL. The CDR3 is 15 amino acids. V was pared by 9 bases and J by 4 bases, with 12 bases of the junction left unmatched. DNA of the CDR3: TGCGCCAGTGGTGCGGGACAGGGAGGTTTAGAGACCCAGTACTTC. Its translation: CASGAGQGGLETQYF.

This clone was counted only a few times. The rearrangement uses TRBV5-1 and TRBJ2-7; TRBD2 matches at 8 bases. This CDR3 has 13 residues. Losses at the gene ends were 5 bases for V and 0 bases for J; bases not matched to a gene: 1. In germline, CDR1 is SGHRS, CDR2 YFSETQ. The chain's CDR3 is CASSREGSYEQYF. The DNA of the CDR3 is TGCGCCAGCAGTCGGGAGGGCTCCTACGAGCAGTACTTC.

V gene TRBV19 combines with J gene TRBJ2-1; 9 positions match TRBD1. The CDR3 sequence is 15 residues long. The V segment lost 7 bases and the J segment 7 bases; nucleotides outside the gene matches: 11. Germline values: CDR1 LNHDA, CDR2 SQIVND (reference sequence). The CDR3 loop reads CASTRDREENNEQFF. For the CDR3, the DNA is TGTGCCAGTACCCGGGACAGGGAGGAAAATAATGAGCAGTTCTTC. Looking up the rest from reference TRBV19 and TRBJ2-1 gives the full variable domain: DGGITQSPKYLFRKEGQNVTLSCEQNLNHDAMYWYRQDPGQGLRLIYYSQIVNDFQKGDIAEGYSVSREKKESFPLTVTSAQKNPTAFYLCASTRDREENNEQFFGPGTRLTVL.